The entry below describes one T cell receptor (beta chain). This clone has only one observation. Its antigen is unknown. It has no much larger one-base neighbor in the sample; base qualities were not kept. The sample is drawn from a study of cytomegalovirus exposure and HLA in healthy donors (dated by TCRdb to about 2017). Background on the whole study: An earlier analysis of several hundred of the donors reported 250 to 300 Gb of sequence data and 100 million to 120 million unique TCR beta sequences obtained from some 170 million T cells. Rather than using new phenotypic data, the later analysis identified candidate immune exposures from TCR beta sequences and from how often those sequences occurred across donors. The study profiled the T cell repertoires of hundreds of subjects by immunosequencing and related them to cytomegalovirus serostatus. High-throughput TCR immunosequencing, statistical association of individual TCRs with disease status, and machine learning were combined to predict cytomegalovirus infection status. The study aimed to test whether signatures of past pathogen exposure could be identified by cataloging public T cell receptors. A later analysis re-analyzed previously published TCR beta repertoires from roughly 690 donors and added high-resolution HLA genotyping to study TCR occurrence patterns. A later genetic analysis took genome-wide SNP genotypes for about 55% of the 666 donors and used that subset as a discovery cohort. Every repertoire in the discovery cohort had been generated on one and the same sequencing platform. Of the roughly 400 genotyped donors, 75% to 85% were placed in the genetic ancestry cluster associated with self-reported Caucasian donors. In an earlier analysis of 587 of the donors, high-throughput TCR beta sequencing was used to judge whether each TCR beta V gene segment behaved as functional or pseudogenic. An early release covering about 600 HLA-typed donors comprised 250 to 350 gigabases of sequencing data and about 90 million unique TCR sequences. Among 398 genotyped donors of the cohort, an average of about 240,000 unique TCR beta nucleotide sequences were sequenced per donor, roughly a sixth of them non-productive. Because of strong linkage in the cohort, roughly five DR-DQ haplotypes were treated as single units for association and clustering. Alongside the repertoire data, information on donor age, sex, ethnicity and CMV serostatus was compiled. Besides the first cohort of 666 subjects, a separate validation cohort made up of around 120 different subjects was used. Typing coverage differed by locus: A, B, C, DRB1 and DQB1 were typed in about 629-640 donors, DQA1 in 500 to 550, DPA1 in around 580, and DPB1 in around 440. Class I and class II HLA loci were covered by the typing at four-digit resolution. The paper's findings and limits, for the study overall: The cohort was sequenced for TCR beta chains only, and without alpha or paired-chain data the features that could be detected were limited. In vitro tests confirmed that a few of the cytomegalovirus-associated TCR beta chains recognize cytomegalovirus antigens. Assigning TCR associations to individual alleles was difficult when HLA alleles, especially DR and DQ, strongly co-occurred. Several of the top co-occurrence clusters appeared to be linked to parvovirus B19, influenza, CMV and Epstein-Barr virus, according to a later analysis. It was suggested by the authors that the approach could potentially be generalized to other disease states and immunological phenotypes. At a false discovery rate of 0.05, a later analysis linked about 17,000 TCR beta sequences to specific HLA alleles. V-gene and J-gene trimming of TCR beta chains was associated with a missense DCLRE1C variant in a later genetic analysis, and the association was replicated in an independent cohort. A further reported finding was that TCR beta sequences accurately predicted the HLA-A and HLA-B alleles for most subjects in the first cohort. In both the original and validation cohorts, the classifier was reported to diagnose cytomegalovirus status with high specificity and sensitivity. The study gave a list of 150 to 200 TCR beta chains associated with cytomegalovirus. In a later analysis, the rate of TCR association differed among HLA loci, with DRB1 alleles having the most associated TCRs and HLA-C alleles having the fewest. Immune exposure information for the cohort was limited to CMV serostatus. Some IMGT-functional V segments, including TRBV6-2 and TRBV6-3, could not be told apart with the 87-base-pair reads, so those segments were excluded. While some public TCRs were present in many individuals, most TCR sequences turned up only very rarely across donors. A group of highly shared sequence variants was considered likely to be a technical artifact of the sequencing pipeline. Because HLA typing was unavailable for some donors at each locus, only the typed subset was used in association tests. Sequencing depth was assumed to be roughly uniform across donors in the presence/absence analyses, though that assumption may not hold. Broadly in line with IMGT annotations, most TCR beta V segments showed up in productive rearrangements about 87% or about 30% of the time in an earlier analysis of 587 of the donors. Compared with the roughly 670-donor mean, donors in an Asian-associated ancestry cluster had fewer N-insertions in productive TCRs, according to a later genetic analysis. A later analysis found that HLA-associated TCR beta chains were more clonally expanded and had lower generation probabilities than equally common non-associated chains. In a later analysis, most CMV-associated TCR beta chains were found to appear HLA-restricted, with HLA associations seemingly driven largely by CMV exposure. Because counts were too low, about 18 rarely observed V segments, including chromosome 9 orphons, were excluded from the earlier analysis of about 500 of the donors. Linkage disequilibrium might explain the correlated functional status among segregating V segments, but an unknown experimental factor could not be ruled out.

In total, around 600 healthy bone marrow donors made up the cohort. All cohort members were sampled while nominally healthy, although unrecorded immune exposures were likely present. The donor was CMV seropositive and belonged to the group of about 290 seropositive cohort members. Each donor provided a peripheral blood sample, and peripheral blood mononuclear cells were used for TCR beta sequencing. The Qiagen DNeasy Blood Extraction Kit was used to extract genomic DNA from the blood cell samples. In the germline V gene, CDR1 corresponds to MNHNS and CDR2 to SASEGT. The cysteine opens and the phenylalanine closes a CDR3 of 15 amino acids. The sequence is cut down to CDR3 DNA, 45 bases in frame from base 1. Unmatched junction bases come to 12, with V trimmed by 10 bases and J by 3 bases. The protocol used for the library was the immunoSEQ multiplex PCR assay. For the multiplex PCR, a mixture combining 60 forward primers for TCR Vbeta segments and 13 reverse primers for TCR Jbeta segments was used. A multiplex PCR assay on genomic DNA amplified the CDR3 region of rearranged TCR beta genes. Amplified TCR beta libraries were sequenced as 87-base-pair reads on the Illumina HiSeq System. In the original analysis: A later analysis tallied 75 million to 95 million unique TCR beta chains across the approximately 670 repertoires, and some 10 million of those chains were shared by two or more donors. Raw reads were error-corrected and collapsed into unique sequences by a nearest-neighbor algorithm in which closely related sequences were merged to remove PCR and sequencing errors. CDR3 sequences were aligned to IMGT reference sequences to assign V, D and J gene segments. For a sequence to be retained, a match of at least six nucleotides to both a V gene segment and a J gene segment was required. A rearrangement counted as productive if the CDR3 had no stop codons and remained in frame with V and J, and every other rearrangement counted as non-productive. Following IMGT convention, CDR3 was defined as the stretch from the second conserved V-encoded cysteine to the conserved J-encoded phenylalanine. The earlier analysis of approximately 500 of the donors excluded sequences that lacked an unambiguous match to a single V gene segment. An earlier analysis of several hundred of the donors called V segments functional above 56.7% productive rearrangements and segregating when the between-donor standard deviation exceeded 5%. A statistical classification framework was built to diagnose cytomegalovirus status from the catalog of TCR beta chain sequences. V and J gene assignment, in a later analysis, came from comparing TCR nucleotide sequences with IMGT/GENE-DB human TR gene sequences. In a later analysis, CDR3 sequences and most-parsimonious VDJ recombination scenarios were assigned using the TCRdist pipeline. In a later analysis, every TCR beta chain was defined by the combination of its CDR3 amino acid sequence and its V-gene family, and reads without a unique V-gene family were dropped. In a later analysis, fewer than 650 highly shared, low-generation-probability nucleotide sequences were removed to address suspected cross-contamination and a sequencing artifact. In a later analysis, a clonal expansion index was calculated for each public chain from normalized within-repertoire ranks of inferred template counts. In a later analysis, generation probabilities were computed with a VDJ recombination model fitted to out-of-frame rearrangements, and the resulting probabilities were checked against IGoR. A later analysis scored TCR-TCR, TCR-HLA and TCR-CMV co-occurrence with hypergeometric tests, applying a repertoire-size bias correction to TCR pairs. In a later analysis, false discovery rates were estimated by permuting HLA or CMV assignments 20 times. A later analysis grouped co-occurring TCRs with DBSCAN, adding TCRdist sequence similarity when clustering within HLA-allele-positive subsets. Repertoires with fewer than 30,000 or more than 120,000 public chains were left out of co-occurrence clustering, as were several repertoires with anomalous nucleotide sharing. As stored in TCRdb, this immuneACCESS dataset retains in-frame rearrangements with V and J assigned. A fraction of the clones does not appear; measured against another copy, unresolved V genes explain less than half of the discrepancy, and the remainder lacks a known reason. V, J and clone size reflect that table, while D and trimming were determined from the DNA. The sample yields 180,000 or so clones; 75% to 90% were counted once. The ten largest clones take up roughly 6% of the sample.

This receptor was identified in a woman in her fifties or sixties in good health and CMV-seropositive. The V and J genes are TRBV6-1 and TRBJ2-7; 10 of the junction bases match TRBD1. The sequenced material came from PBMCs. The DNA sequence is TGTGCCATCCACTCCTGGGGACAGGGGAACTACGAGCAGTACTTC. The resulting protein is CAIHSWGQGNYEQYF.